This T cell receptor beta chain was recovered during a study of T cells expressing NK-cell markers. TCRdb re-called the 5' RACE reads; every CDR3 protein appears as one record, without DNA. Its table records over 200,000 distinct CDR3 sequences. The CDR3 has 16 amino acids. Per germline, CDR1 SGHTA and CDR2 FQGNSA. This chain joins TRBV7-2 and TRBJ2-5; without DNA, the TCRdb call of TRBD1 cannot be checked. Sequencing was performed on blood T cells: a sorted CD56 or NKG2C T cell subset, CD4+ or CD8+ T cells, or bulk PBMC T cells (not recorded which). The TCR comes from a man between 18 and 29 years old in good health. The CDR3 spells CASSQTRTGWMETQYF.